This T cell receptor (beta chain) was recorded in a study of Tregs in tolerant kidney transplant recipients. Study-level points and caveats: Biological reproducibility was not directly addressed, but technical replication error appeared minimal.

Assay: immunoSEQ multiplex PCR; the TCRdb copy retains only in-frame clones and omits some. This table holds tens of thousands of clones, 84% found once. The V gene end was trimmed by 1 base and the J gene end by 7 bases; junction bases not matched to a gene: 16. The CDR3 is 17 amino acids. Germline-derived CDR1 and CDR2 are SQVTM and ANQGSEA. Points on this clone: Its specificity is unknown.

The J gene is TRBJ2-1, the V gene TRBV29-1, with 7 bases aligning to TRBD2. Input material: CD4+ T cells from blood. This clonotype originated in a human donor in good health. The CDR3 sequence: CSVEGGGRVRRVNEQFF. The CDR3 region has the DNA TGCAGCGTTGAAGGGGGCGGGAGAGTTCGCCGGGTAAATGAGCAGTTCTTC.